Presented here are 19 T cell receptor beta chains from one specimen sequenced in a study of blood T cell repertoires in COVID-19. Sequenced by immunoSEQ multiplex PCR; TCRdb stores in-frame clones only, minus some. In the table there are approximately 46,000 clones, almost 90% of which are singletons. The sequenced material came from peripheral blood. All receptors derive from a man aged 45-60 years with active COVID-19.

This clone was recorded a few times. V gene TRBV30 combines with J gene TRBJ2-3; 7 positions match TRBD1. The ends lost 6 bases at V and 4 bases at J; junction bases unmatched: 4. Germline V gene lookup returns CDR1 GTSNPN and CDR2 SVGIG (reference sequence). This CDR3 is 12 amino acids long. The CDR3 sequence is CACGTDSDTQYF. The CDR3 DNA reads TGTGCCTGCGGGACAGATTCAGATACGCAGTATTTT.

This sequence joins TRBV19 and TRBJ1-4, with TRBD1 matching 11 bases. Germline V gene lookup returns CDR1 LNHDA and CDR2 SQIVND (reference sequence). The junction had 5 bases not matched to a gene; V was cut back by 6 bases and J by 8 bases. There are 14 residues in the CDR3. The chain's CDR3 is CASRTGTGGEKLFF. The CDR3 DNA is TGTGCCAGTAGAACCGGGACAGGGGGAGAAAAACTGTTTTTT.

The gene calls are TRBV6-5 and TRBJ1-1; 7 nucleotides align to TRBD1. J was trimmed by 7 bases and V by 8 bases; bases with no gene match: 10. The germline CDR1 and CDR2 sequences are MNHEY and SVGAGI. This CDR3 contains 13 residues. The CDR3 is CASSAYRGSEAFF. CDR3 DNA: TGTGCCAGCTCAGCCTACAGGGGAAGTGAAGCTTTCTTT.

The chain combines TRBV15 with TRBJ1-4; a possible D gene is TRBD1 (5 bases). The CDR3 totals 17 residues. Germline V lookup: CDR1 LNHNV, CDR2 YYDKDF (reference sequence). V was cut by 2 bases and J by 5 bases, with 18 bases left in between. CDR3 residues: CATSRPLTTVLNEKLFF. For the CDR3, the DNA is TGTGCCACCAGCAGACCCCTTACGACAGTTTTAAATGAAAAACTGTTTTTT.

This chain links TRBV4-1 with TRBJ2-7; 8 bases match TRBD1. The V and J ends lost 3 bases and 2 bases, in that order; junction bases with no gene match: 6. This CDR3 comprises 15 residues. CDR1 MGHRA and CDR2 YSYEKL come from the germline V gene. This CDR3 is CASSHSGTGAYEQYF. The CDR3 DNA reads as TGCGCCAGCAGCCATTCCGGGACAGGAGCCTACGAGCAGTACTTC.

The J gene is TRBJ2-3, the V gene TRBV4-1; 8 bases fit TRBD1. With 0 bases clipped from V and 1 base from J, the junction kept 3 bases outside the gene matches. This CDR3 region has 16 residues. CDR1 and CDR2 (germline): MGHRA, YSYEKL. CDR3 DNA sequence: TGCGCCAGCAGCCAAGATGGGACAGGAGGCACAGATACGCAGTATTTT. Translating it yields CASSQDGTGGTDTQYF.

The J gene is TRBJ1-1, the V gene TRBV19; D remains ambiguous. The CDR3 length is 11 residues. CDR1 LNHDA and CDR2 SQIVND come from the germline V gene (reference sequence). V was trimmed by 5 bases and J by 6 bases, leaving 7 bases between them. CDR3 DNA sequence: TGTGCCAGTAGTTCTATTTCTGAAGCTTTCTTT. Amino acids: CASSSISEAFF.

The chain uses TRBV5-6 and TRBJ1-2; D is unresolved. The CDR3 runs to 12 residues. V was shortened by 1 base and J by 4 bases, with 5 bases between the two germline ends. In germline, CDR1 is SGHDT, CDR2 YYEEEE. CDR3 residues: CASSLLSYGYTF. The CDR3 nucleotides are TGTGCCAGCAGCTTGCTTAGCTATGGCTACACCTTC.

V and J are TRBV2 and TRBJ1-1; D ambiguous. Trimming cost V 2 bases and J 5 bases, with 12 bases left between them. Per germline, CDR1 SNHLY and CDR2 FYNNEI. This CDR3 spans 14 amino acids. The CDR3 region is CASSERSGRTEAFF. CDR3 bases: TGTGCCAGCAGTGAACGGTCGGGGAGGACTGAAGCTTTCTTT. Based on the CDR3 plus reference TRBV2 and TRBJ1-1, the full variable domain is EPEVTQTPSHQVTQMGQEVILRCVPISNHLYFYWYRQILGQKVEFLVSFYNNEISEKSEIFDDQFSVERPDGSNFTLKIRSTKLEDSAMYFCASSERSGRTEAFFGQGTRLTVV.

The chain is built from TRBV5-1 and TRBJ2-5; tentative D call: TRBD2 (7 bases). V was cut by 6 bases and J by 2 bases, with 32 bases left in between. The CDR3 is 20 amino acids. Germline V gives CDR1 SGHRS, CDR2 YFSETQ. In nucleotides, the CDR3 is TGCGCCAGCACCCAAGGGGGGGGTAGAGTAAAGGAGGGCCGACAAGAGACCCAGTACTTC. Its protein is CASTQGGGRVKEGRQETQYF. Drawing the rest from reference TRBV5-1 and TRBJ2-5, the complete variable domain is KAGVTQTPRYLIKTRGQQVTLSCSPISGHRSVSWYQQTPGQGLQFLFEYFSETQRNKGNFPGRFSGRQFSNSRSEMNVSTLELGDSALYLCASTQGGGRVKEGRQETQYFGPGTRLLVL.

V gene TRBV19 combines with J gene TRBJ2-5, with 14 nucleotides matching TRBD2. The CDR3 spans 16 residues. After removal of 7 bases from V and 1 base from J, the junction contained 5 bases not matched to a gene. Germline assignment: CDR1 LNHDA and CDR2 SQIVND (reference sequence). The DNA for the CDR3 is TGTGCCAGTAAAGGGACTAGCGGGGGACTCCAAGAGACCCAGTACTTC. As protein: CASKGTSGGLQETQYF.

This chain uses TRBV7-3 with TRBJ2-3; weak D call: TRBD2 (6 bases). There are 15 residues in the CDR3. The germline V gene encodes CDR1 SGHTA and CDR2 FQGTGA. V dropped 2 bases and J dropped 2 bases, with 11 bases sitting between them. The DNA for the CDR3 is TGTGCCAGCAGCTTAGGCGGGGCCTTCACAGATACGCAGTATTTT. Protein product: CASSLGGAFTDTQYF.

The chain carries TRBV7-8 and TRBJ1-2; 9 bases map to TRBD1. Germline V gene data show CDR1 as SGHVS and CDR2 as FQNEAQ. V lost 5 bases and J lost 8; bases outside the gene matches: 12. The CDR3 is 15 residues long. The CDR3 nucleotides read TGTGCCAGCAGCGACTCGCTCGGGACAGGGCGCGGCTACACCTTC. This codes for CASSDSLGTGRGYTF.

The gene calls are TRBV14 and TRBJ2-7; 8 nucleotides agree with TRBD1. The CDR3 length is 14 residues. Germline values: CDR1 SGHDN, CDR2 FVKESK. V was clipped by 3 bases and J by 3 bases; unmatched bases: 4. The CDR3 nucleotides are TGTGCCAGCAGCCAGGGACAGGTGTACTACGAGCAGTACTTC. Residues: CASSQGQVYYEQYF.

The V and J genes are TRBV4-2 and TRBJ2-5; 11 nucleotides agree with TRBD2. The CDR3 loop spans 17 amino acids. The germline V gene encodes CDR1 LGHNA and CDR2 YNFKEQ. J was trimmed by 0 bases and V by 4 bases; bases with no gene match: 7. The CDR3 coding sequence is TGTGCCAGCAGCCTAGCCTCACTAGCGGGGGACCAAGAGACCCAGTACTTC. It encodes CASSLASLAGDQETQYF.

The chain is built from TRBV7-2 and TRBJ1-2, with D uncertain. The CDR3 is 13 residues long. Germline CDR1 is SGHTA and CDR2 is FQGNSA. V shed 5 bases and J shed 6 bases, with 13 bases lying between them. CDR3 region: CASSQTGFDGYTF. CDR3 coding DNA: TGTGCCAGCAGCCAAACGGGTTTTGATGGCTACACCTTC.

The V and J genes are TRBV3-1 (or the pseudogene TRBV3-2) and TRBJ2-2, with 11 positions matching TRBD1. The CDR3 has 14 residues. From germline, CDR1 is LGHDT and CDR2 YNNKEL (reference sequence). The V gene end was trimmed by 6 bases and the J gene end by 7 bases; junction bases not matched to a gene: 4. The CDR3 sequence is CASRGQGGGGELFF. As DNA, the CDR3 is TGTGCCAGCAGGGGACAGGGGGGCGGCGGGGAGCTGTTTTTT.

V is TRBV19 and J is TRBJ1-1; tentative D call: TRBD1 (5 bases). The V and J ends lost 1 base and 6 bases respectively, with 9 bases between them. CDR1 and CDR2 from the germline V gene are LNHDA and SQIVND (reference sequence). There are 13 residues in the CDR3. CDR3: CASSIGTTAEAFF. The DNA of the CDR3 is TGTGCCAGTAGTATAGGGACAACGGCTGAAGCTTTCTTT.

The J gene is TRBJ2-4, the V gene TRBV7-8, with TRBD1 matching 9 bases. Germline values: CDR1 SGHVS, CDR2 FQNEAQ. The CDR3 totals 15 residues. V dropped 4 bases and J dropped 3; count of bases not matched to a gene: 4. CDR3 bases: TGTGCCAGCAGCTCGGACAGGGGCCTCAAAAACATTCAGTACTTC. Translation: CASSSDRGLKNIQYF.